Sequencing of this TCR beta chain was carried out in a study of cytomegalovirus exposure and HLA in healthy donors. Looking at the study overall: When 300 to 400 donors were genotyped, roughly four fifths of them were found to fall in the Caucasian-associated ancestry cluster. Study-level points and caveats: It was reportedly the case that the classifier diagnosed cytomegalovirus status with high specificity and sensitivity. Most subjects' HLA-A and HLA-B alleles were reportedly predicted from TCR beta sequences.

Remarks on this clone: Its target is not known.

In the PCR, 60 Vbeta and 13 Jbeta primers were used. The repertoire was sequenced with immunoSEQ multiplex PCR; TCRdb's copy has only in-frame clones and lacks some. The sample includes more than 150,000 clones, over 80% of them seen just once. The sequenced material came from PBMCs. The sequence was collected from a man aged 35-49 years in good health and CMV-seronegative.

CDR3: CASSQDSIARTGGHEQYF. DNA of the CDR3: TGCGCCAGCAGCCAAGACTCTATTGCTCGGACAGGGGGCCACGAGCAGTACTTC. The J gene is TRBJ2-7, the V gene TRBV4-1, with 11 bases that match TRBD1. The CDR3 runs 18 residues. Losses at the gene ends were 0 bases for V and 5 bases for J; bases not matched to a gene: 12. In germline, CDR1 is MGHRA, CDR2 YSYEKL.